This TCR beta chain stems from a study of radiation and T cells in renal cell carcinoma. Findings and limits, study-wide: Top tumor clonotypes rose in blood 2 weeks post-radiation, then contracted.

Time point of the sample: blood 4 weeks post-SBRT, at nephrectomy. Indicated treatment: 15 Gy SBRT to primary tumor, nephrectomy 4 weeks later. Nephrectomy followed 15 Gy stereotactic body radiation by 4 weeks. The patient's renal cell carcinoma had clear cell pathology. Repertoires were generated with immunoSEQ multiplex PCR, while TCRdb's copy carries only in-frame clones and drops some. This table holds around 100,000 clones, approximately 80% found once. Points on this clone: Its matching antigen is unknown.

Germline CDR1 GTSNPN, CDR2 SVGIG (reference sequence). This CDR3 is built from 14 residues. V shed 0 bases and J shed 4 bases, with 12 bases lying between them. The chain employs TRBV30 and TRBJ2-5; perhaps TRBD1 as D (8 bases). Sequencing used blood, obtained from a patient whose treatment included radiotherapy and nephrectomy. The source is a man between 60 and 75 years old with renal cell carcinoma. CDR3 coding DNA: TGTGCCTGGAGTGTACAGGGGGGGATAGAGACCCAGTACTTC. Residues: CAWSVQGGIETQYF.